Listed below are T cell receptor beta chains from one sample, sequenced in a study of CD8+CD57+ T cells in acquired aplastic anemia. TCRdb reanalysed the reads using MiXCR and keeps one entry per CDR3 protein. The data show around 180,000 distinct CDR3 sequences, around 50% seen once. What was sequenced was sorted CD4+, CD8+, or CD8+CD57+ T cells (not recorded which) from PBMCs. Receptor source: a human donor with aplastic anemia. Each CDR3 is given with its conserved first and last residue. A D gene is named only where the DNA matches it firmly. Only some rows state a clone size, as once, few, many or a class for expanded clones.

>many|TRBJ1-6|NA|TRBV27
TGTGCCAGCAGTTCATATTACAGGGAGAGAGATTCACCCCTCCACTTT
CASSSYYRERDSPLHF
>many|TRBJ1-2|NA|TRBV3-1
TGTGCCAGCAGCCAGGGGGCAAGACAGGCGTATGGCTACACCTTC
CASSQGARQAYGYTF
>NA|TRBJ2-2|NA|TRBV7-6
TGTGCCAGCAGCACCCTTAGCACCGGGGAGCTGTTTTTT
CASSTLSTGELFF
>NA|TRBJ2-5|TRBD2|TRBV9
TGTGCCAGCAGCGTAGGCCCTAGCGGGAGTCATCAAGAGACCCAGTACTTC
CASSVGPSGSHQETQYF
>many|TRBJ2-3|NA|TRBV2
TGTGCCAGCAGTGAAACAGGCCTTAGCACAGATACGCAGTATTTT
CASSETGLSTDTQYF
>many|TRBJ1-5|TRBD1|TRBV20-1
TGCAGTGCTAGAGATCCTCGAGGGGACAGGGGGCCTCAGCCCCAGCATTTT
CSARDPRGDRGPQPQHF
>NA|TRBJ2-1|TRBD2|TRBV11-1
TGTGCCAGCAGCTTAGAGGGACTAGGGGTTGCGCAGTTCTTC
CASSLEGLGVAQFF
>NA|TRBJ2-3|TRBD2|TRBV20-1
TGCAGTGCGACTTTAGCGGGGGGTACAGATACGCAGTATTTT
CSATLAGGTDTQYF
>many|TRBJ2-7|TRBD2|TRBV4-2
TGTGCCAGCAGCCAAGGGCTAGCGGAGACCTACGAGCAGTACTTC
CASSQGLAETYEQYF
>NA|TRBJ2-3|NA|TRBV7-2
TGTGCCAGCAGCTTAGTAGATGGCACAGATACGCAGTATTTT
CASSLVDGTDTQYF
>few|TRBJ1-6|NA|TRBV10-3
TGTGCCATCAATGGACAAGATAATTCACCCCTCCACTTT
CAINGQDNSPLHF
>NA|TRBJ1-6|NA|TRBV25-1
TGTGCCAGCAGTGACTCTGCAGAGCATTCACCCCTCCACTTT
CASSDSAEHSPLHF
>NA|TRBJ1-5|NA|TRBV2
TGTGCCAGCAGTGCCAGGGTTAAGGATCAGCCCCAGCATTTT
CASSARVKDQPQHF
>NA|TRBJ2-3|TRBD2|TRBV24-1
TGTGCCACCAGTGATTGGAGCGGGAGTACGCAGTATTTT
CATSDWSGSTQYF
>few|TRBJ1-5|TRBD1|TRBV7-9
TGTGCCAGCAGGCTGGACAGGGAGGATCAGCCCCAGCATTTT
CASRLDREDQPQHF
>once|TRBJ2-5|NA|TRBV11-3
TGTGCCAGCAGCTACGGGACATCTCTATCCCAAGAGACCCAGTACTTC
CASSYGTSLSQETQYF
>many|TRBJ2-3|TRBD2|TRBV5-1
TGCGCCAGCAGCGCTAGCGGGGGTGTGGCAGATACGCAGTATTTT
CASSASGGVADTQYF
>NA|TRBJ2-5|NA|TRBV2
TGTGCCAGCAGTGAAGGGGCGGGAGAGACCCAGTACTTC
CASSEGAGETQYF
>NA|TRBJ1-2|NA|TRBV7-4
TGTGCCAGCAGCGGGACTAACAGTTATGGCTACACCTTC
CASSGTNSYGYTF
>many|TRBJ2-2|NA|TRBV7-9
TGTGCCAGCAGCTTAGGTGGCAGGGAGACCGGGGAGCTGTTTTTT
CASSLGGRETGELFF
>NA|TRBJ1-6|NA|TRBV12-3/TRBV12-4
TGTGCCAGCAGCACGGATTATGGTTCACCCCTCCACTTT
CASSTDYGSPLHF
>NA|TRBJ1-3|NA|TRBV29-1
TGCAGCACACTTTCCGACATCTCTGGAAACACCATATATTTT
CSTLSDISGNTIYF
>few|TRBJ2-1|TRBD2|TRBV24-1
TGTGCCACCAGTGATGCCAAAGCGGGAGGCCGTGAGCAGTTCTTC
CATSDAKAGGREQFF
>few|TRBJ2-2|TRBD2|TRBV30
TGTGCCTGGAGTGTACTCGGGGGGTCTGCGAACACCGGGGAGCTGTTTTTT
CAWSVLGGSANTGELFF
>many|TRBJ2-6|NA|TRBV9
TGTGCCAGCAGCCCTCAGGGGGCCAACGTCCTGACTTTC
CASSPQGANVLTF
>NA|TRBJ1-2|NA|TRBV20-1
TGCAGTGCTCCTTCCCTGGGGTATGGCTACACCTTC
CSAPSLGYGYTF
>NA|TRBJ1-5|NA|TRBV24-1
TGTGCCACCAGTGATCGACAGAATTATAGCAATCAGCCCCAGCATTTT
CATSDRQNYSNQPQHF
>NA|TRBJ1-5|NA|TRBV19
TGTGCCACTAACCATATTGGACGGGGGAGCAATCAGCCCCAGCATTTT
CATNHIGRGSNQPQHF
>NA|TRBJ2-2|NA|TRBV7-9
TGTGCCAGCAGCTTTGCGCCTGGGAACACCGGGGAGCTGTTTTTT
CASSFAPGNTGELFF
>many|TRBJ2-5|TRBD2|TRBV7-2
TGTGCCAGCAGCTTACGGACTAGCGGGGGGCTAATCCAAGAGACCCAGTACTTC
CASSLRTSGGLIQETQYF
>few|TRBJ2-4|NA|TRBV12-1
NA
CASSFGCGIKNIQYF
>NA|TRBJ1-5|NA|TRBV19
TGTGCCAGTGGAGCTTCCTACGGAAATCAGCCCCAGCATTTT
CASGASYGNQPQHF
>few|TRBJ1-1|NA|TRBV19
TGTGCCAGTAGTTCGGCTGGACTGGGGGAAGCTTTCTTT
CASSSAGLGEAFF
>NA|TRBJ2-3|NA|TRBV11-2
TGTGCTAGCAGCTCTTCGGGCGATACGCAGTATTTT
CASSSSGDTQYF
>NA|TRBJ2-7|TRBD1|TRBV29-1
TGCAGCGTTGGGTCCGGACAGGGGGCATCCGAGCAGTACTTC
CSVGSGQGASEQYF
>many|TRBJ1-1|NA|TRBV20-1
TGCAGTGCTAGACACGTCCCGGCCCCTGAAGCTTTCTTT
CSARHVPAPEAFF
>NA|TRBJ1-5|NA|TRBV19
TGTGCCAGTAGTTTCCGGGACTTCAATCAGCCCCAGCATTTT
CASSFRDFNQPQHF
>once|TRBJ1-2|TRBD1|TRBV24-1
TGTGCCACCAGTGATTTCGGAGGGGACAGATATGGCTACACCTTC
CATSDFGGDRYGYTF
>many|TRBJ2-3|NA|TRBV20-1
TGCAGTGCTAGAGGGGTAAAGCACCGCACAGATACGCAGTATTTT
CSARGVKHRTDTQYF
>NA|TRBJ2-7|NA|TRBV24-1
TGTGCCGCCAGTGTTGAGAGGGTGAATGAGCAGTACTTC
CAASVERVNEQYF
>NA|TRBJ2-7|TRBD1|TRBV2
TGTGCCAGCCGCAGGGGACAGGGGGCGGCGTACTTC
CASRRGQGAAYF
>NA|TRBJ1-5|NA|TRBV10-3
TGTGCCACCCAGGGAGGGGGGGGCAATCAGCCCCAGCATTTT
CATQGGGGNQPQHF
>many|TRBJ2-5|TRBD1|TRBV19
TGTGCCAGTAGTTTCGTCCGCGGACAGGGAAAATATGAGACCCAGTACTTC
CASSFVRGQGKYETQYF
>NA|TRBJ1-1|TRBD1|TRBV6-5
TGTGCCAGCAGTTACCAAGGGGGCGACACTGAAGCTTTCTTT
CASSYQGGDTEAFF
>many|TRBJ2-3|NA|TRBV14
TGTGCCAGCAGCCAGTTGTCAGATACGCAGTATTTT
CASSQLSDTQYF
>NA|TRBJ2-3|TRBD1|TRBV2
TGTGCCAGCAGAGGGAGACAGGGGGCGACAGATACGCAGTATTTT
CASRGRQGATDTQYF
>few|TRBJ2-5|NA|TRBV7-4
TGTGCCAGCAGCCCCCCGTCGAGGGAGACCCAGTACTTC
CASSPPSRETQYF
>NA|TRBJ1-1|NA|TRBV6-1
TGTGCCAGCAGTGAACAGGGGTACACTGAAGCTTTCTTT
CASSEQGYTEAFF
>many|TRBJ2-7|NA|TRBV10-3
TGTGCCATCAGTGAGTCCTTGTATCAGGAGCAGTACTTC
CAISESLYQEQYF
>few|TRBJ1-2|TRBD1|TRBV6-4
TGTGCCAGCAGTCACCGGGACAGGGGCTCCCATGGCTACACCTTC
CASSHRDRGSHGYTF
>many|TRBJ2-7|TRBD2|TRBV29-1
TGCAGCATCACTAGCGGCTACGAGCAGTACTTC
CSITSGYEQYF
>NA|TRBJ2-2|TRBD2|TRBV2
TGTGCCAGCAGTGAAGCGACAGACAGGGGTCCTAGCGGGAGGGTCACCGGGGAGCTGTTTTTT
CASSEATDRGPSGRVTGELFF
>NA|TRBJ2-2|NA|TRBV3-1
TGTGCCAGCAGCCAAGAAAGCGGCACCGGGGAGCTGTTTTTT
CASSQESGTGELFF
>NA|TRBJ2-7|TRBD2|TRBV20-1
TGCAGTGCTAACCAGCGGGGCCTTTACGAGCAGTACTTC
CSANQRGLYEQYF
>once|TRBJ2-4|TRBD1|TRBV4-2
TGTGCCAGCAGCCCGCCAGGGACAGGAGTGTACGGCATTCAGTACTTC
CASSPPGTGVYGIQYF
>few|TRBJ2-3|TRBD1|TRBV5-1
TGCGCCAGCAGCTCTGGACAGGGTGGGGGTTATGAAGATACGCAGTATTTT
CASSSGQGGGYEDTQYF
>many|TRBJ2-1|NA|TRBV7-2
TGTGCCAGCAGCTTAGCCGCGGGGGCCTCCTCCTACAATGAGCAGTTCTTC
CASSLAAGASSYNEQFF
>NA|TRBJ2-7|TRBD1|TRBV2
TGTGCCAGCAGTCGAACAACAGGGACAGTCCAGTACTTC
CASSRTTGTVQYF
>many|TRBJ1-5|NA|TRBV10-3
TGTGCCATCAGTGAGTCCGTAAGGACAGCCGGCAATCAGCCCCAGCATTTT
CAISESVRTAGNQPQHF
>NA|TRBJ1-6|NA|TRBV25-1
TGTGCCAGCAACGGGTTGTCGTCCTATAATACACCCCTCCACTTT
CASNGLSSYNTPLHF